This is a list of T cell receptor beta chains from one sample in a study of T cells in Graves' hyperthyroidism and ophthalmopathy. TCRdb used MiXCR to reprocess the multiplex PCR reads, holding one entry per CDR3 protein. In the table there are hundreds of thousands of distinct CDR3 sequences, 22% of which are singletons. The sample was blood. Source of these receptors: a woman in her sixties or seventies with Graves' ophthalmopathy. The CDR3 runs from the conserved cysteine through the conserved F or W. The size field is filled for only some rows; it gives once, few, many or a size class.

cdr3_aa	v_call	j_call	clone_size	cdr3_length
CASSRAGDTQYF	TRBV12-3/TRBV12-4	TRBJ2-3	-	12
CSASGGSTEAFF	TRBV20-1	TRBJ1-1	few	12
CASSPQVYSNQPQHF	TRBV28	TRBJ1-5	-	15
CASSEAGGLHTYEQFF	TRBV5-1	TRBJ2-1	few	16
CASSFFRGRNEAFF	TRBV7-2	TRBJ1-1	-	14
CASLRFNYGYTF	TRBV10-3	TRBJ1-2	few	12
CASSVLQTTDTQYF	TRBV2	TRBJ2-3	few	14
CASSQENPGRLNEQFF	TRBV4-1	TRBJ2-1	-	16
CASSLMGGADEKLFF	TRBV7-9	TRBJ1-4	few	15
CASSPTGSHTGELFF	TRBV12-3/TRBV12-4	TRBJ2-2	few	15
CASSLLAGVGYNEQFF	TRBV28	TRBJ2-1	-	16
CASSQGLSAYQETQYF	TRBV7-6	TRBJ2-5	many	16
CASSAWGRKREQYF	TRBV6-4	TRBJ2-7	-	14
CASSQDLFPSGSLQFF	TRBV3-1	TRBJ2-1	few	16
CSVGPSGTDTQYF	TRBV29-1	TRBJ2-3	few	13
CASRPLNSNTEAFF	TRBV19	TRBJ1-1	few	14
CASSKPGLGFQETQYF	TRBV6-2/TRBV6-3	TRBJ2-5	many	16
CASSLRQTNYGYTF	TRBV7-9	TRBJ1-2	many	14
CASSAGGRLDTQYF	TRBV2	TRBJ2-3	many	14
CASSRQSYNRSPLHF	TRBV28	TRBJ1-6	few	15
CASSSGQLAKNIQYF	TRBV28	TRBJ2-4	many	15
CAWTPSYNSPLHF	TRBV30	TRBJ1-6	few	13
CASRLSRESGYTF	TRBV6-1	TRBJ1-2	few	13
CAISPGTGVDEQYF	TRBV10-3	TRBJ2-7	many	14
CASSLGIPPTRNEQFF	TRBV7-8	TRBJ2-1	few	16
CSAWEGNEKLFF	TRBV29-1	TRBJ1-4	-	12
CASSLRGNGYTF	TRBV13	TRBJ1-2	few	12
CASSINSGRPYNEQFF	TRBV19	TRBJ2-1	-	16
CASSYYPGQGYGYTF	TRBV6-1	TRBJ1-2	-	15
CASSSRTSVDNEQFF	TRBV7-2	TRBJ2-1	once	15
CSASHEQFF	TRBV20-1	TRBJ2-1	many	9
CASSERSSRVSYEQYF	TRBV6-1	TRBJ2-7	few	16
CASSSRVVRDGYTF	TRBV7-9	TRBJ1-2	few	14
CASIKGRGTDTQYF	TRBV6-1	TRBJ2-3	few	14
CASSGTSGSESSYNEQFF	TRBV6-1	TRBJ2-1	few	18
CASSRYLNYGYTF	TRBV12-3/TRBV12-4	TRBJ1-2	-	13
CASSSTRAETQYF	TRBV5-1	TRBJ2-5	-	13
CASSHTGNEQFF	TRBV5-1	TRBJ2-1	few	12
CSARRPGGGNQPQHF	TRBV20-1	TRBJ1-5	-	15
CASSLAASYNYGYTF	TRBV7-2	TRBJ1-2	-	15
CASSILGGETQYF	TRBV19	TRBJ2-5	-	13
CASSFRTGRGGYTF	TRBV27	TRBJ1-2	-	14
CASSPWGTSNEQFF	TRBV9	TRBJ2-1	-	14
CASSTLTKGDNSPLHF	TRBV9	TRBJ1-6	-	16
CAISDPSGRTSYEQYF	TRBV10-3	TRBJ2-7	many	16
CASSPYGVLYEQYF	TRBV27	TRBJ2-7	many	14
CASSQPEGELFF	TRBV12-3/TRBV12-4	TRBJ2-2	few	12
CASSLEVVGVGSGYTF	TRBV5-1	TRBJ1-2	-	16
CASSPGLAGLPYEQYF	TRBV12-3/TRBV12-4	TRBJ2-7	many	16
CASSTDRAVETQYF	TRBV7-2	TRBJ2-5	few	14
CASSLGGQSGGYTF	TRBV5-1	TRBJ1-2	few	14
CASSFEATRPTEAFF	TRBV11-2	TRBJ1-1	many	15
CASSEGKVAGDILKQYF	TRBV10-1	TRBJ2-7	few	17
CASSQVNWGYGYTF	TRBV3-1	TRBJ1-2	many	14
CASRPGTTNTGELFF	TRBV6-1	TRBJ2-2	many	15